This TCR beta chain was sequenced in a study of T cell responses to AZD1222 COVID-19 vaccine. The germline CDR1 and CDR2 sequences are SGHTA and FQGNSA. V gave up 1 base and J gave up 10 bases, with 14 bases separating them. The CDR3 has 15 residues. Sequenced by immunoSEQ multiplex PCR; TCRdb stores in-frame clones only, minus some. The data contain 110,000 to 150,000 clones, around nine tenths of them singletons. The chain uses TRBV7-2 and TRBJ1-6, with D perhaps matching TRBD1 (6 bases). The receptor was derived from an adult in good health. Sequencing used peripheral blood, obtained on day 0 of AZD1222 vaccination. Here the CDR3 DNA reads TGTGCCAGCAGCTTAGGACAGGCCAGGGACTCACCCCTCCACTTT. Encoded protein: CASSLGQARDSPLHF. The full variable domain, its missing parts supplied by reference TRBV7-2 and TRBJ1-6, is GAGVSQSPSNKVTEKGKDVELRCDPISGHTALYWYRQSLGQGLEFLIYFQGNSAPDKSGLPSDRFSAERTGGSVSTLTIQRTQQEDSAVYLCASSLGQARDSPLHFGNGTRLTVT.